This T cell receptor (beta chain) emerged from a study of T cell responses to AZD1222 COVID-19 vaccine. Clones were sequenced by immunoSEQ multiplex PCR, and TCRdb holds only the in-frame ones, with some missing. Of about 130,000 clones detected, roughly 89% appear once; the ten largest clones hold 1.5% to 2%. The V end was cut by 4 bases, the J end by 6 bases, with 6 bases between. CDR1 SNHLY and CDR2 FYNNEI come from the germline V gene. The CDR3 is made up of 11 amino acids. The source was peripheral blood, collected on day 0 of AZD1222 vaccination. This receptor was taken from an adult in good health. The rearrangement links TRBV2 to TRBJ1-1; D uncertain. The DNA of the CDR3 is TGTGCCAGCAGTGTCCCCTCTGAAGCTTTCTTT. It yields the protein CASSVPSEAFF.